This TCR beta chain was captured by sequencing in a study of low-dose radiotherapy and immunotherapy resistance in tumors. Study details: Nivolumab was given to patients as a 240 mg flat dose every two weeks, and ipilimumab at 1 mg/kg every six weeks. Both were delivered intravenously. Aspirin was taken orally by patients at 300 mg daily for four cycles from cycle 1 day 1.

TRAV- and TRBV-specific primers were used for first-strand cDNA, which covered alpha and beta chains. TCRs were amplified for roughly 22 PCR cycles with a constant-region primer and V-primer adapter. TCRdb ran MiXCR on the reads and lists one entry per CDR3 protein. This table has more than 50,000 distinct CDR3 sequences, about 26% appearing once. The junction had 4 bases not matched to a gene; V was cut back by 7 bases and J by 2 bases. Per the germline V gene, CDR1 is MNHEY and CDR2 is SVGEGT. This CDR3 has 14 amino acids. The sample's time point: before trial treatment. Low-dose radiotherapy and low-dose cyclophosphamide, together with aspirin, ipilimumab and nivolumab, were given to donors. This clonotype showed up many times.

Here the sequenced sample was PBMCs, taken before treatment. The receptor's source is a male donor with rectosigmoid adenocarcinoma. The chain employs TRBV6-2 or TRBV6-3 and TRBJ2-2; 7 bases match TRBD1. The CDR3 nucleotides are TGTGCCAGCAAACGGGACAGCAACACCGGGGAGCTGTTTTTT. It specifies CASKRDSNTGELFF.